This T cell receptor (beta chain) was identified in a study of Graves' ophthalmopathy and Graves' hyperthyroidism (dated by TCRdb to between 2018 and 2020). About the study as a whole: Hyperthyroidism was considered stable if no progression to ophthalmopathy occurred within 18 months of follow-up. To explore V-J signatures that separate ophthalmopathy from hyperthyroidism, a discovery set of 95 to 100 patients was enrolled, consisting of roughly 45 with ophthalmopathy and under 65 with stable hyperthyroidism. Following sample collection, hyperthyroidism patients were given methimazole at a starting dose of 30 mg daily, and ophthalmopathy patients were given high-dose intravenous methylprednisolone. The study used signatures of the TCR beta repertoire to tell Graves' ophthalmopathy apart from Graves' hyperthyroidism and to predict which patients would progress to ophthalmopathy. An independent validation cohort comprised roughly 20 hyperthyroidism patients and over 15 patients who later progressed from hyperthyroidism to ophthalmopathy. T-cell repertoires of thyroid tissue and blood were compared in 5 or 6 hyperthyroidism patients. In total, some 130 blood samples were TCR-sequenced: some 40 ophthalmopathy, approximately 75 hyperthyroidism and some 17 hyperthyroidism-to-ophthalmopathy patients. Broad study findings and their caveats: Most of the expanded thyroid clonotypes with a frequency above 0.001 were also detected in blood, and it was suggested that the thyroid immune response may be reflected by blood repertoires. In validation, the model predicted ophthalmopathy progression with about 70% sensitivity and approximately 72% specificity; approximately 12 predicted patients were CT-confirmed with GO in a median of roughly 6.8 months. Ophthalmopathy was separated from stable hyperthyroidism by the 13-signature model with just under 90% sensitivity and 81% to 83% specificity in cross-validation and with 80%/75% in the test set. No statistical method was used to predetermine the sample size, and group allocation was not hidden from the investigators.

The hyperthyroidism patients were 18 to 65 years old and newly diagnosed, with a disease duration of less than 2 months. Anyone with other autoimmune diseases, uncontrolled infections, pregnancy or lactation was excluded from the study. Diagnosis was based on clinical symptoms, serum thyroxine, TRAb, thyroid ultrasound and orbital computed tomography. Total RNA was extracted using Trizol reagent, and RNA quality was checked on an Agilent 2100 Bioanalyzer. For repertoire sequencing, TCR beta CDR3 regions were amplified from RNA transcripts. HTBI primers and the Qiagen OneStep RT-PCR kit were used in a first-round RT-PCR, which was followed by a second-round multiplex PCR, size selection and purification. Libraries were sequenced paired-end with 100 bp reads on an Illumina HiSeq2000. Per the authors' processing: SOAPnuke was used to process the reads, throwing out any read that had adapters, had uncalled bases, had a mean Phred below 15, or lacked an exact constant-primer or identifier match. COPE v1.2.5 was used to merge the high-quality paired reads. Unique nucleotide sequences were defined as clonotypes and aligned to IMGT TRB V, D and J references using MiTCR v1.1. Only V-J combinations with frequency above 0.0001 were analysed, covering about 99% of repertoires. A TCR clonal expansion and chaos score per V-J combination was defined as the ratio of F50 clonal expansion to chaos observed in the TCRdist matrix. Welch's t-statistics and random forest were used to reduce features to about a dozen V-J combinations, which were fed into a naive Bayes classifier. Thyroid-blood repertoire similarity was quantified with the Morisita-Horn index. The public reads were reanalyzed by TCRdb: fastp trimming at Q25, MiXCR alignment, in-frame beta chains only. Each entry merges the rows of one CDR3 protein and shows their most common DNA and genes. The V and J calls and clone size come from TCRdb's table, not from the authors' own analysis. Across this sample there are approximately 540,000 distinct CDR3 sequences, with under 45% seen only once. The ten most abundant clones make up less than 4.5% of the sample.

Of note for this clonotype: Its antigen is still unknown. Base qualities are not provided; no much larger clone lies one nucleotide away.

Taken from cysteine to phenylalanine, the CDR3 has 17 residues. The retained sequence is limited to the CDR3, 51 bases, with the frame set at the first base. The germline V gene sets CDR1 to SGHVS and CDR2 to FQNEAQ. V loses 5 bases, J loses 6 bases, and the germline ends lie 23 bases apart. This clonotype was sampled from an adult man with Graves' hyperthyroidism. The material sequenced was peripheral blood or thyroid tissue (not recorded which). The sequence is built from TRBV7-8 and TRBJ2-1; the D gene is perhaps TRBD1 or TRBD2, each of them matching over 5 bases. Read as DNA, the sequence is TGTGCCAGCAGCCATTCCCCCGGGACCAGAGGTGGCAATGAGCAGTTCTTC. This sequence encodes CASSHSPGTRGGNEQFF. Reference TRBV7-8 and TRBJ2-1 proteins supply the regions before and after the CDR3; the full variable domain is: GAGVSQSPRYKVAKRGQDVALRCDPISGHVSLFWYQQALGQGPEFLTYFQNEAQLDKSGLPSDRFFAERPEGSVSTLKIQRTQQEDSAVYLCASSHSPGTRGGNEQFFGPGTRLTVL.